Shown below are 4 T cell receptor beta chains from a single sample sequenced in a study of blood T cell repertoires in COVID-19. Only in-frame clones appear in the TCRdb table, and some are missing; sequencing was by immunoSEQ multiplex PCR. Of roughly 68,000 clones in the sample, about four fifths are singletons; the top ten hold 7.5% to 9%. Material: peripheral blood. The source of these receptors is a man in his fifties or sixties with active COVID-19.

The chain combines TRBV19 with TRBJ2-6; 10 nucleotides line up with TRBD1. Trimming took 3 bases from V and 4 from J; bases not matched to a gene: 12. This CDR3 has 19 amino acids. Germline assignment: CDR1 LNHDA and CDR2 SQIVND (reference sequence). The CDR3 bases are TGTGCCAGTAGTATCTTAGGGCGGGGACAGGGGACGGGGGCCAACGTCCTGACTTTC. Its translation is CASSILGRGQGTGANVLTF.

The chain combines TRBV15 with TRBJ1-5; 7 bases fit TRBD1. Germline V gives CDR1 LNHNV, CDR2 YYDKDF (reference sequence). J lost 4 bases, V lost 3 bases, and 3 bases had no gene match. The CDR3 extends over 14 amino acids. CDR3 sequence reads: CATSSDRENQPQHF. The CDR3 DNA follows: TGTGCCACCAGCAGCGACAGGGAAAATCAGCCCCAGCATTTT.

This clone has more than one count but fewer than ten. The chain has TRBV15 and TRBJ2-1, with 10 bases fitting TRBD1. From germline, CDR1 is LNHNV and CDR2 YYDKDF (reference sequence). After removal of 4 bases from V and 6 bases from J, the junction contained 6 bases not matched to a gene. This CDR3 is 15 amino acids long. The CDR3 sequence: CATSTTGQGFNEQFF. The CDR3 DNA is TGTGCCACCAGCACCACGGGACAGGGGTTCAATGAGCAGTTCTTC.

This clone was picked up one time. This rearrangement joins TRBV5-4 to TRBJ2-4; D perhaps matches TRBD1 (5 bases). Germline V CDR1 and CDR2: SGHNT, YYREEE (reference sequence). The CDR3 is 15 amino acids. The germline V and J ends were trimmed by 3 bases and 0 bases, with 10 bases remaining between them. CDR3 loop: CASSSIRGAKNIQYF. In DNA, the CDR3 is TGTGCCAGCAGCTCGATAAGGGGAGCCAAAAACATTCAGTACTTC. The whole variable domain, remainder taken from reference TRBV5-4 and TRBJ2-4, is ETGVTQSPTHLIKTRGQQVTLRCSSQSGHNTVSWYQQALGQGPQFIFQYYREEENGRGNFPPRFSGLQFPNYSSELNVNALELDDSALYLCASSSIRGAKNIQYFGAGTRLSVL.